The clone carrying this TCR beta chain has a count of ten or more. The data belong to a study of regulatory T cells in long-lasting Graves disease. Construction of the TCR beta libraries employed iRepertoire HTBI primers in conjunction with Arm-PCR of CDR3 regions. TCRdb independently ran MiXCR on the multiplex PCR reads; one entry per CDR3 protein. The sample carries 550,000 to 700,000 distinct CDR3 sequences, around 15% recorded once. Documented time point: newly diagnosed GD, antithyroid drugs for less than 3 months. From RNA extracted from PBMCs, the TCR library was made. The data were also submitted as part of a second study, on T cells in Graves' hyperthyroidism and ophthalmopathy.

The starting material was peripheral blood mononuclear cells (PBMCs), obtained at new diagnosis, from a patient treated with antithyroid drugs. This sequence originates from a man aged 18 to 30 with Graves disease.

The CDR3 loop is CASSLTGGTYEQYF. DNA for the CDR3: TGCGCCAGCAGCTTGACCGGGGGAACCTACGAGCAGTACTTC. This chain joins TRBV5-1 and TRBJ2-7, with D possibly being TRBD2 (6 bases). Trimming took 1 base from V and 2 from J, leaving 10 bases between them. The V gene's germline CDR1 is SGHRS and CDR2 YFSETQ. The CDR3 is 14 residues long.